This T cell receptor beta chain was documented in a study of blood T cell repertoires in COVID-19. Overall study: PBMCs, B-cell-depleted T cells, or T cells were the source of the cDNA or gDNA that made up the material.

Germline CDR1 SGHDN, CDR2 FVKESK. The CDR3 extends over 13 amino acids. Between the trimmed V and J ends, which lost 4 bases and 0 bases, there was a span of 6 bases. Sequencing used immunoSEQ multiplex PCR; TCRdb keeps in-frame clones, though not all of them. The sample shows over 75,000 clones, more than 90% of them seen only once. The J gene is TRBJ1-1, the V gene TRBV14; D is unclear. The specimen sequenced was peripheral blood. This TCR was recovered from a man aged 55 to 70 with acute or convalescent COVID-19. In DNA form, the CDR3 reads TGTGCCAGCAGCCTACAGATGAACACTGAAGCTTTCTTT. Residues: CASSLQMNTEAFF.